This T cell receptor (beta chain) is drawn from a study of cytomegalovirus exposure and HLA in healthy donors (dated by TCRdb to the late 2010s). For context, the study as a whole: An earlier analysis of approximately 640 of the donors reported 250 to 350 Gb of sequence data and roughly 110 million unique TCR beta sequences from about 179 million T cells. The study combined high-throughput TCR immunosequencing, statistical association of individual TCRs with disease status, and machine learning to predict cytomegalovirus infection status. Typing coverage varied by locus: about 620-630 donors for A, B, C, DRB1 and DQB1; 522 for DQA1; 600 to 610 for DPA1; approximately 490 for DPB1. A separate validation cohort of some 130 different subjects was used in addition to the roughly 700-subject first cohort. The study aimed to test whether signatures of past pathogen exposure could be identified by cataloging public T cell receptors. Rather than drawing on any new phenotypic data, the later analysis identified candidate immune exposures from TCR beta sequences and the way those sequences occurred across donors. The genetic ancestry cluster associated with self-reported Caucasian donors included about 81% of the 398 genotyped donors. A later analysis re-analyzed previously published TCR beta repertoires from 660 or so donors and added high-resolution HLA genotyping to study TCR occurrence patterns. Roughly five DR-DQ haplotypes were handled as single units for association and clustering because linkage in the cohort was strong. Among roughly 400 genotyped donors of the cohort, an average of approximately 240,000 unique TCR beta nucleotide sequences was sequenced per donor, of which approximately 18% were non-productive. Using immunosequencing, the study profiled T cell repertoires from 666 subjects and related those repertoires to cytomegalovirus serostatus. Every discovery cohort repertoire had been produced on one sequencing platform. Donor age, sex, ethnicity and CMV serostatus were compiled together with the repertoire data. HLA typing covered class I and class II loci at four-digit resolution. An earlier analysis of more than 450 of the donors used high-throughput TCR beta sequencing to judge whether each TCR beta V gene segment behaved as functional or pseudogenic. A later genetic analysis took genome-wide SNP genotypes for about 55% of the roughly 670 donors and used that subset as a discovery cohort. About 300 gigabases of sequencing data and approximately 92 million unique TCR sequences made up an early release that covered under 750 HLA-typed donors. What the study reported, not specific to this receptor: In an earlier analysis of about 540 of the donors, most TCR beta V segments were observed in productive rearrangements about 87% or about 30% of the time, broadly matching IMGT annotations. An association between a missense DCLRE1C variant and V-gene and J-gene trimming of TCR beta chains was found in a later genetic analysis and replicated in an independent cohort. Most TCR sequences were observed very rarely across donors, whereas some public TCRs were present in many individuals. Sequencing depth was assumed to be roughly uniform across donors in the presence/absence analyses, though that assumption may not hold. A further reported finding was that TCR beta sequences accurately predicted the HLA-A and HLA-B alleles for most subjects in the first cohort. When HLA alleles, especially DR and DQ, strongly co-occurred, TCR associations were difficult to assign to individual alleles. In a later genetic analysis, fewer N-insertions in productive TCRs were reported among donors in an Asian-associated ancestry cluster than the approximately 710-donor mean. In vitro tests confirmed that a few of the cytomegalovirus-associated TCR beta chains recognize cytomegalovirus antigens. The 87-base-pair reads could not distinguish some IMGT-functional V segments, including TRBV6-2 and TRBV6-3, so those segments were excluded. In a later analysis, several top co-occurrence clusters were reported to appear linked to parvovirus B19, influenza, CMV and Epstein-Barr virus. In both the original and validation cohorts, the classifier was reported to diagnose cytomegalovirus status with high specificity and sensitivity. Linkage disequilibrium might explain the correlated functional status among segregating V segments, but an unknown experimental factor could not be excluded. Because some donors lacked HLA typing at each locus, the association tests relied only on the typed subset. For the cohort, immune exposure information was limited to CMV serostatus. Specific HLA alleles were associated with 15,000 to 20,000 TCR beta sequences at a false discovery rate of 0.05 in a later analysis. A cluster of highly shared sequence variants was judged likely to represent a technical artifact of the sequencing pipeline. Around 16 rarely observed V segments, including chromosome 9 orphons, were excluded from the earlier analysis of approximately 500 of the donors because counts were too low. In this cohort, only TCR beta chains were sequenced, and detectable features were limited by the absence of alpha or paired-chain data. A later analysis found that most CMV-associated TCR beta chains appeared HLA-restricted, with HLA associations seemingly driven largely by CMV exposure. A later analysis found that TCR association rates varied across HLA loci, with DRB1 alleles showing the most associated TCRs and HLA-C alleles the fewest. Compared with equally common non-associated chains, HLA-associated TCR beta chains in a later analysis were more clonally expanded and had lower generation probabilities. It was suggested by the authors that the approach could potentially be generalized to other disease states and immunological phenotypes. The study gave a list of over 150 TCR beta chains associated with cytomegalovirus.

In total, 666 healthy bone marrow donors made up the cohort. At the time of sampling, all cohort members were nominally healthy, though unrecorded immune exposures were likely present. The donor was CMV seropositive and was included in the group of about 290 seropositive cohort members. Every donor gave a peripheral blood sample, and the peripheral blood mononuclear cells from that sample were used for TCR beta sequencing. Genomic DNA was extracted from the blood cell samples with the Qiagen DNeasy Blood Extraction Kit. Libraries were made using the immunoSEQ multiplex PCR assay. The multiplex PCR relied on a mix of 60 forward primers for TCR Vbeta segments and 13 reverse primers for TCR Jbeta segments. The CDR3 region of rearranged TCR beta genes was amplified from genomic DNA by a multiplex PCR assay. The Illumina HiSeq System was used to sequence the amplified TCR beta libraries as 87-base-pair reads. The study's own analysis went as follows. In a later analysis, 80 million or so unique TCR beta chains were counted across the approximately 640 repertoires, and roughly 10 million of these chains were shared by at least two donors. Raw reads were error-corrected and collapsed into unique sequences with a nearest-neighbor algorithm that merged closely related sequences to remove PCR and sequencing errors. To assign V, D and J gene segments, CDR3 sequences were aligned to IMGT reference sequences. For a sequence to be retained, at least a six-nucleotide match to both a V gene segment and a J gene segment was required. A rearrangement was called productive if the CDR3 had no stop codons and remained in frame with V and J, and every other rearrangement was called non-productive. CDR3 was defined according to IMGT convention as the region running from the second conserved V-encoded cysteine to the conserved J-encoded phenylalanine. Sequences without an unambiguous match to a single V gene segment were excluded from the earlier analysis of 450 to 650 of the donors. In an earlier analysis of 587 of the donors, V segments were called functional above 56.7% productive rearrangements and were called segregating when the between-donor standard deviation exceeded 5%. A statistical classification framework was built to diagnose cytomegalovirus status from the catalog of TCR beta chain sequences. In a later analysis, TCR nucleotide sequences were compared against IMGT/GENE-DB human TR gene sequences so that V and J genes could be assigned. The TCRdist pipeline was used in a later analysis to assign CDR3 sequences and most-parsimonious VDJ recombination scenarios. A later analysis defined each TCR beta chain by its CDR3 amino acid sequence plus V-gene family, and excluded reads lacking a unique V-gene family. As a way to deal with suspected cross-contamination and a sequencing artifact, a later analysis dropped roughly 600 nucleotide sequences that were highly shared and had low generation probability. In a later analysis, a clonal expansion index was calculated for each public chain from normalized within-repertoire ranks of inferred template counts. In a later analysis, generation probabilities were computed using a VDJ recombination model fitted to out-of-frame rearrangements, and the results were checked against IGoR. In a later analysis, TCR-TCR, TCR-HLA and TCR-CMV co-occurrence was scored with hypergeometric tests, and a repertoire-size bias correction was applied to TCR pairs. In a later analysis, false discovery rates were estimated by permuting HLA or CMV assignments 20 times. In a later analysis, co-occurring TCRs were grouped using DBSCAN, and TCRdist sequence similarity was added for clustering within HLA-allele-positive subsets. Repertoires with fewer than 30,000 or more than 120,000 public chains were left out of co-occurrence clustering, as were roughly five repertoires with anomalous nucleotide sharing. Drawn from immuneACCESS, this table holds only the in-frame rearrangements with V and J called that TCRdb kept. Clones are partly lost; checked studies trace under half to an unresolved V gene and leave the rest unexplained. V, J and clone size were drawn from that table, and D and trimming were deduced from the DNA. This sample lists 100,000 to 150,000 clones; 81% were detected once. The ten largest clones capture around 4% of the sample.

A remark on this clone: The specificity of this receptor is unknown. No base quality information exists; no much larger clone differs at one position.

After removal of 0 bases from V and 6 bases from J, the junction retains 4 bases not matched to a gene. CDR1 and CDR2 (SGHVS, FQNEAQ) derive from the germline V gene. There are 17 amino acids in the CDR3, from cysteine to phenylalanine inclusive. CDR3 DNA is the only sequence kept; it has 51 bases, read in frame from the first base. The chain couples TRBV7-8 to TRBJ1-6; 11 bases in the middle match TRBD1. Sequencing was done on a sample of PBMCs. This receptor was identified in a man younger than 30 in good health and CMV-seropositive. CDR3 protein: CASSLAGQGVINSPLHF. The DNA is as follows: TGTGCCAGCAGCTTAGCGGGACAGGGGGTAATTAATTCACCCCTCCACTTT.